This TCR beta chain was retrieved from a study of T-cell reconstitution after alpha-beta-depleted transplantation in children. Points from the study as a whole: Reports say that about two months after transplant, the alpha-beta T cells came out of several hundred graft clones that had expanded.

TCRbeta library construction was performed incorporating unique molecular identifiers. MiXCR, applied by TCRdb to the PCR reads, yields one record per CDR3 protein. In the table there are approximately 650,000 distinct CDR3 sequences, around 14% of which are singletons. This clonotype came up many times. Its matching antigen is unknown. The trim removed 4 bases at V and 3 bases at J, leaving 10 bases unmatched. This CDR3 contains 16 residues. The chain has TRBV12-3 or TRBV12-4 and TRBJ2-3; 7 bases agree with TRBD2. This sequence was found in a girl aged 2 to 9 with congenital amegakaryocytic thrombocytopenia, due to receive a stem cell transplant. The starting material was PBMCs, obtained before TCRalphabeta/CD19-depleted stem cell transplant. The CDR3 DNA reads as TGTGCCAGCAGTTCCCACGGGGAGGGCCCGACAGATACGCAGTATTTT. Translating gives CASSSHGEGPTDTQYF.